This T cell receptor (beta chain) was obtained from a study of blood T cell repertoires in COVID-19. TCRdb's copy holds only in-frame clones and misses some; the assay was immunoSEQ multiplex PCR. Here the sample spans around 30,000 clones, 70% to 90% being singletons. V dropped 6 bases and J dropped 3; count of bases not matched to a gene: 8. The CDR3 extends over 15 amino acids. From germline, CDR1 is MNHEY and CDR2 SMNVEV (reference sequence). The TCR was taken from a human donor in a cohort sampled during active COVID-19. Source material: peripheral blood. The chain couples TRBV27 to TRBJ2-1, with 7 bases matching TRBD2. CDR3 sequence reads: CASSPGRGIYNEQFF. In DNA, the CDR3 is TGTGCCAGCAGCCCGGGGAGGGGCATCTACAATGAGCAGTTCTTC.